This T cell receptor beta chain comes out of a study of long-term antiretroviral therapy in people with HIV. Findings and limits, study-wide: Clonal populations expanded prior to ART predominated within the repertoire at all time points.

The assay used was immunoSEQ (version v3.0), run at survey level. Some clones are missing from TCRdb's copy, which holds only in-frame ones; the method was immunoSEQ multiplex PCR. The sample lists roughly 17,000 clones; approximately 80% were seen once. This CDR3 is 18 amino acids long. Germline lookup yields CDR1 MNHNS and CDR2 SASEGT. Trimming cost V 1 base and J 0 bases; bases outside gene matches: 8. This clone has more than one count but fewer than ten. Its antigen remains unidentified. The sample was unsorted PBMCs, taken 0.3 years after starting antiretroviral therapy. This sequence joins TRBV6-1 and TRBJ1-5; 8 bases match TRBD1. The sequence was obtained from a young man with HIV. The CDR3 DNA reads as TGTGCCAGCAGTGAAGGGACAGGGAGGCTGTATAGCAATCAGCCCCAGCATTTT. As protein: CASSEGTGRLYSNQPQHF.